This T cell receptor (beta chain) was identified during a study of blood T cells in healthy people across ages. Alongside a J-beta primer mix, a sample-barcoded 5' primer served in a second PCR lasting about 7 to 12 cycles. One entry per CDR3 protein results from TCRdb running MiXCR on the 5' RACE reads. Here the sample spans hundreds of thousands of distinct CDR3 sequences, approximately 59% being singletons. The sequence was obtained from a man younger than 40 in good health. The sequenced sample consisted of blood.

As DNA, the CDR3 is TGCAGCGTTGCGGAGGGGTATCAAGAGACCCAGTACTTC. Encoded protein: CSVAEGYQETQYF. This chain connects TRBV29-1 to TRBJ2-5; perhaps TRBD2 as D (6 bases). V was shortened by 4 bases and J by 2 bases, with 11 bases between the two germline ends. CDR3 length: 13 amino acids. Germline-derived CDR1 and CDR2 are SQVTM and ANQGSEA.